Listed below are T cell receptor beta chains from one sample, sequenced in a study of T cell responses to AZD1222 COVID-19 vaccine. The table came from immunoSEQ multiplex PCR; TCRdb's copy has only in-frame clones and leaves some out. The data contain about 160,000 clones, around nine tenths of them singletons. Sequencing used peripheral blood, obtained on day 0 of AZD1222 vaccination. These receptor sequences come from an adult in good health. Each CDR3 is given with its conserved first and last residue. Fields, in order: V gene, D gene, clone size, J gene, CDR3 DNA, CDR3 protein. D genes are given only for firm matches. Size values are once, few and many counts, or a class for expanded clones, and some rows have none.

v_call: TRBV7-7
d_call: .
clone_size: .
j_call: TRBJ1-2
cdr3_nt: TGTGCTAGCAGCTTAGGATCCCCGGGCAGGCCCTACTATGGCTACACCTTC
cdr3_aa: CASSLGSPGRPYYGYTF

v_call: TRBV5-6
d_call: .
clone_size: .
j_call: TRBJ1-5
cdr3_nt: TGTGCCAGCAGCTCGGGGGGCGTTCAGCCCCAGCATTTT
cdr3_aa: CASSSGGVQPQHF

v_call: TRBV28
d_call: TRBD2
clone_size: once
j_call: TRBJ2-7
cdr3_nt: TGTGCCAGCAGTTTTGAAGCGGGAGGGACCGCCTACGAGCAGTACTTC
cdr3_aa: CASSFEAGGTAYEQYF

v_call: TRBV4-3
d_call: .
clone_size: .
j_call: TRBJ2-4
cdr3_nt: TGCGCCAGCAGCCAAGATAGGCTTGATCAGAGCCTGAGCTCCAAAAACATTCAGTACTTC
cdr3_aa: CASSQDRLDQSLSSKNIQYF

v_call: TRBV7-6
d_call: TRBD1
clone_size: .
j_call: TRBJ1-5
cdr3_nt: TGTGCCAGCAGCTTAGGGGACAGGGATCAGCCCCAGCATTTT
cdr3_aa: CASSLGDRDQPQHF

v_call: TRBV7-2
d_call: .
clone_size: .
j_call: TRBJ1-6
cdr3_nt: TGTGCCAGCAGCTTAGTCGGGTCGGAGGCGCCCCTCCACTTT
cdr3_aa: CASSLVGSEAPLHF

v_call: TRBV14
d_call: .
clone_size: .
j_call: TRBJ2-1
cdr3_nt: TGTGCCAGCAGCCAAGTTAGCGGTTACAATGAGCAGTTCTTC
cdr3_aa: CASSQVSGYNEQFF

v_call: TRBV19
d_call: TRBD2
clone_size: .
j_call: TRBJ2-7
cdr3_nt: TGTGCCAGTAGTATTCGGGCTAGCGGGAGCTCCTACGAGCAGTACTTC
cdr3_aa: CASSIRASGSSYEQYF

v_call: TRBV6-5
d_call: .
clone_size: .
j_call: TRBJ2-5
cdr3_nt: TGTGCCACCACGCAGATGGCAGGCGCACAAGAGACCCAGTACTTC
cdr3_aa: CATTQMAGAQETQYF

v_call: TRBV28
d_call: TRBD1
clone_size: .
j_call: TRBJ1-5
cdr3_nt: TGTGCCAGCAGTTATGGTAAAGGGACAGGGTACAATCAGCCCCAGCATTTT
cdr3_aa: CASSYGKGTGYNQPQHF

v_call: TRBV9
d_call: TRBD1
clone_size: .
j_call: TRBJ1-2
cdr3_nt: TGTGCCAGCAGCGGACAGGGGGCAGAGAACTATGGCTACACCTTC
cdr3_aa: CASSGQGAENYGYTF

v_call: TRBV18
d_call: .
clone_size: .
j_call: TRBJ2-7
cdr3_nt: TGTGCCAGCTCACCACTACAGGGCTGGAGCGACGAGCAGTACTTC
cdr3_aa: CASSPLQGWSDEQYF

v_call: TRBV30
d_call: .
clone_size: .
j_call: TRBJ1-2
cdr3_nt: TGTGCCTGGAATCAGGGGAACTTTCTTGGCTACACCTTC
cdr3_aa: CAWNQGNFLGYTF

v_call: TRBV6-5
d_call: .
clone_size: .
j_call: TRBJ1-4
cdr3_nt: TGTGCCAGCAGCAGAGATGCAACTAATGAAAAACTGTTTTTT
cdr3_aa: CASSRDATNEKLFF

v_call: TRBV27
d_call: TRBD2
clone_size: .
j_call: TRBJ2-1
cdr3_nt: TGTGCCAGCAGTCGCCTAGCGGGTAAAAACAATGAGCAGTTCTTC
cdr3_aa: CASSRLAGKNNEQFF

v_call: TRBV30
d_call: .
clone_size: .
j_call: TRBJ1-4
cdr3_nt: TGTGCCTGGAGTGCCGATAATGAAAAACTGTTTTTT
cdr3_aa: CAWSADNEKLFF

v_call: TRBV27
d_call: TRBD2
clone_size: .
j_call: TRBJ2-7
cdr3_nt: TGTGCCAGCAGTTTCACTAGCCTAGCGGCCCACTACGAGCAGTACTTC
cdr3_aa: CASSFTSLAAHYEQYF

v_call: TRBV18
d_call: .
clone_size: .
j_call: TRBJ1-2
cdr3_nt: TGTGCCAGCTCACCAGTCTCCGAGGACCATGGCTACACCTTC
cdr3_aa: CASSPVSEDHGYTF

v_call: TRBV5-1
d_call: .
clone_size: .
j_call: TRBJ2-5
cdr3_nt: TGCGCCAGCAGCTTGGGGGCGGTCTACCAAGAGACCCAGTACTTC
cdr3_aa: CASSLGAVYQETQYF

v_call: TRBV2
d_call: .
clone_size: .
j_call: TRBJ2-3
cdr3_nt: TGTGCCAGCAGTTTGACGGGGGCCACAGATACGCAGTATTTT
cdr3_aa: CASSLTGATDTQYF

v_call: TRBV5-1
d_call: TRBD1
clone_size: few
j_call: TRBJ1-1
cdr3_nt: TGCGCCAGCTTCTTGGACAGGGGAAGGAACACTGAAGCTTTCTTT
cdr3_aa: CASFLDRGRNTEAFF

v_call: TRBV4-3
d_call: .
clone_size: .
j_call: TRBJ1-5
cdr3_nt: TGCGCCAGCAGCCAGGGGGCTAGCAATCAGCCCCAGCATTTT
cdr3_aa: CASSQGASNQPQHF

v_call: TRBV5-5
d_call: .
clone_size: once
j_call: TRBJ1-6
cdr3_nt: TGTGCCAGCAGCGCCCCTATTTCTATGGGCAATTCACCCCTCCACTTT
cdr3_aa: CASSAPISMGNSPLHF

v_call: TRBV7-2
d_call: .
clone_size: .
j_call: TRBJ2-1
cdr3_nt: TGTGCCAGCAGCCCCTACCCGCGTATCGCGACTAGTGTCGATGAGCAGTTCTTC
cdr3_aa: CASSPYPRIATSVDEQFF

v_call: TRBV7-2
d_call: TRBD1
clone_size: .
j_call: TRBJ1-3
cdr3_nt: TGTGCCAGCAGCTCGGGACAGGGGGGAAACACCATATATTTT
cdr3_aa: CASSSGQGGNTIYF

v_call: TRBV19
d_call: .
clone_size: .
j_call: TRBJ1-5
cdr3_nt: TGTGCCAGTCATACAGGAGACGATCAGCCCCAGCATTTT
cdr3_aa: CASHTGDDQPQHF

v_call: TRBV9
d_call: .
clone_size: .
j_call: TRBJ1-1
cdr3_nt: TGTGCCAGCAGCGCACAGAACACTGAAGCTTTCTTT
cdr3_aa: CASSAQNTEAFF

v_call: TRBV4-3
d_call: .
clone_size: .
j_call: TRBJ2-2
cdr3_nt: TGCGCCAGCAGCTGGACAGTGAACACCGGGGAGCTGTTTTTT
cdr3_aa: CASSWTVNTGELFF

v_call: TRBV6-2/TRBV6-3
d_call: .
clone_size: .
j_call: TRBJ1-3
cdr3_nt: TGTGCCAGCAGCAGAACAGCCGCCGGGACTCCGTCTGGAAACACCATATATTTT
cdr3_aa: CASSRTAAGTPSGNTIYF